Each of the 17 T cell receptor beta chains below was sequenced from the same sample in a study of T cell responses to AZD1222 COVID-19 vaccine. Produced via immunoSEQ multiplex PCR; TCRdb's table is partial and in-frame only. The repertoire holds 90,000 to 120,000 clones, with 85% to 95% as singletons. The source material was peripheral blood, sampled on day 0 of AZD1222 vaccination. These receptors were obtained from an adult in good health.

This chain connects TRBV6-2 or TRBV6-3 to TRBJ1-5; a possible D gene is TRBD1 (5 bases). The germline CDR1 and CDR2 sequences are MNHEY and SVGEGT. V was trimmed by 4 bases and J by 9 bases, leaving 10 bases between them. The CDR3 sequence is 12 residues long. CDR3 sequence reads: CASSSFQGPQHF. CDR3 DNA sequence: TGTGCCAGCAGTTCCTTCCAGGGGCCCCAGCATTTT.

This chain joins TRBV7-9 and TRBJ2-1; TRBD1 agrees at 7 bases. The ends lost 7 bases at V and 9 bases at J; junction bases unmatched: 3. Germline CDR1 and CDR2: SEHNR and FQNEAQ (reference sequence). The CDR3 sequence is 11 residues long. The CDR3 DNA reads as TGTGCCAGCAATCCAGGGGGTGAGCAGTTCTTC. It codes for CASNPGGEQFF.

The chain recombines TRBV9 with TRBJ2-3, with 7 bases that match TRBD2. This CDR3 contains 18 residues. Germline V gene data show CDR1 as SGDLS and CDR2 as YYNGEE. V shed 7 bases and J 2 bases; nucleotides not matched to a gene: 19. The CDR3 DNA is TGTGCCAGCGGGGCAGACGGGGCGGGAGCCTTTTCCACAGATACGCAGTATTTT. It encodes CASGADGAGAFSTDTQYF.

The V and J genes are TRBV5-1 and TRBJ1-1, with TRBD1 matching 8 bases. The CDR3 sequence is 13 residues long. The V gene's germline CDR1 is SGHRS and CDR2 YFSETQ. V gave up 2 bases and J gave up 8 bases; unmatched junction bases: 5. CDR3 loop: CASSLNGQGEAFF. CDR3 coding DNA: TGCGCCAGCAGCTTAAACGGACAGGGAGAAGCTTTCTTT.

J is TRBJ2-5 and V is TRBV12-5; D unresolved. Germline-derived CDR1 and CDR2 are LGHNT and FRNRAP. Trimming took 5 bases from V and 5 from J, leaving 9 bases between them. This CDR3 is 12 amino acids long. This chain's CDR3 is CASGREVETQYF. The CDR3 coding sequence is TGTGCTAGTGGTCGAGAAGTTGAGACCCAGTACTTC.

The chain links TRBV5-1 to TRBJ2-2, with D uncertain. The ends were cut back, 0 bases at V and 5 bases at J, with 5 bases in the middle. The CDR3 has 13 amino acids. Germline V lookup: CDR1 SGHRS, CDR2 YFSETQ. For the CDR3, the DNA is TGCGCCAGCAGCTTGGAAGGGACCGGGGAGCTGTTTTTT. As protein: CASSLEGTGELFF.

CDR3 sequence (DNA): TGTGCCAGCAGACCCGGATTTGGGACAGGGAGGGTCTATGGCTACACCTTC. This gives the protein CASRPGFGTGRVYGYTF. This chain connects TRBV28 to TRBJ1-2, with 9 bases identical to TRBD1. From germline, CDR1 is MDHEN and CDR2 SYDVKM. The CDR3 loop spans 17 amino acids. Germline trimming cut 6 bases from V and 4 bases from J; bases unmatched to any gene: 15.

The chain links TRBV5-5 to TRBJ2-7; D gene unclear. V lost 0 bases to trimming and J lost 4 bases, with 5 bases between them. The CDR3 is made up of 12 amino acids. Germline CDR1 and CDR2: SGHKS and YYEKEE (reference sequence). The CDR3 region has the DNA TGTGCCAGCAGCTTGGACGGGTACGAGCAGTACTTC. The encoded protein is CASSLDGYEQYF. Filled out from reference TRBV5-5 and TRBJ2-7, the complete variable domain reads DAGVTQSPTHLIKTRGQQVTLRCSPISGHKSVSWYQQVLGQGPQFIFQYYEKEERGRGNFPDRFSARQFPNYSSELNVNALLLGDSALYLCASSLDGYEQYFGPGTRLTVT.

Only a few counts were recorded for this clone. This rearrangement joins TRBV2 to TRBJ1-5; D is undetermined. V gave up 1 base and J gave up 6 bases, with 7 bases separating them. The V gene's germline CDR1 is SNHLY and CDR2 FYNNEI. The CDR3 is made up of 13 amino acids. The CDR3 DNA is TGTGCCAGCAGTGAAGGGGATTTTCAGCCCCAGCATTTT. Residues: CASSEGDFQPQHF.

This clone has only one observation. The CDR3 nucleotides are TGTGCCAGCAGGACCGGGACGGCCACCTACGAGCAGTACTTC. Translation: CASRTGTATYEQYF. The chain is built from TRBV28 and TRBJ2-7; D possibly matches TRBD1 or TRBD2 (5 bases each). Germline V gene sequence: CDR1 MDHEN, CDR2 SYDVKM. V lost 6 bases, J lost 2 bases, and 14 bases lay in between. The CDR3 is 14 residues long.

V is TRBV5-1 and J is TRBJ2-1; D is possibly TRBD1 (6 bases). The germline V and J ends were trimmed by 0 bases and 1 base, with 14 bases remaining between them. CDR1 SGHRS and CDR2 YFSETQ come from the germline V gene. This CDR3 has 17 residues. The CDR3 sequence: CASSLEGDTHSYNEQFF. DNA of the CDR3: TGCGCCAGCAGCTTGGAAGGGGACACCCATTCCTACAATGAGCAGTTCTTC.

This clone has a single count. This chain links TRBV6-1 with TRBJ2-7; no reliable D call. This CDR3 comprises 14 residues. Looked up from germline, CDR1 is MNHNS and CDR2 is SASEGT. V lost 3 bases to trimming and J lost 3 bases, with 12 bases between them. CDR3 region: CASSEVSDIYEQYF. CDR3 DNA: TGTGCCAGCAGTGAGGTGTCAGATATCTACGAGCAGTACTTC.

The V gene is TRBV2, the J gene TRBJ2-7; 7 bases match TRBD2. After removal of 4 bases from V and 2 bases from J, the junction contained 5 bases not matched to a gene. From germline, CDR1 is SNHLY and CDR2 FYNNEI. The CDR3 spans 14 residues. The CDR3, as DNA: TGTGCCAGCAGTGTCACTAGCGCGACCTACGAGCAGTACTTC. Its protein is CASSVTSATYEQYF.

V and J are TRBV18 and TRBJ1-5; TRBD1 aligns across 8 bases. This CDR3 contains 14 residues. V was pared by 2 bases and J by 5 bases, with 2 bases of the junction left unmatched. The germline gives CDR1 KGHSH, CDR2 LQKENI. The CDR3 region is CASSPSTGDQPQHF. The CDR3 region has the DNA TGTGCCAGCTCACCATCGACAGGGGATCAGCCCCAGCATTTT. The variable domain in full, completed from reference TRBV18 and TRBJ1-5, reads NAGVMQNPRHLVRRRGQEARLRCSPMKGHSHVYWYRQLPEEGLKFMVYLQKENIIDESGMPKERFSAEFPKEGPSILRIQQVVRGDSAAYFCASSPSTGDQPQHFGDGTRLSIL.

The J gene is TRBJ2-7, the V gene TRBV7-9; tentatively, D is TRBD1 (5 bases). V was trimmed by 1 base and J by 3 bases, leaving 13 bases between them. Per germline, CDR1 SEHNR and CDR2 FQNEAQ (reference sequence). CDR3 length: 15 residues. CDR3 protein: CASSLEAGTGYEQYF. Here the CDR3 DNA reads TGTGCCAGCAGCTTAGAGGCAGGTACAGGCTACGAGCAGTACTTC.

This chain connects TRBV19 to TRBJ2-1; the D is unclear. Germline V gives CDR1 LNHDA, CDR2 SQIVND (reference sequence). There are 15 residues in the CDR3. Trimming removed 6 bases at V and 3 bases at J, with 15 bases between. The CDR3 bases are TGTGCCAGTAGACGTCTCCCCACAGACTACAATGAGCAGTTCTTC. It codes for CASRRLPTDYNEQFF.

The sample holds one count of this clone. This rearrangement joins TRBV11-3 to TRBJ1-2; 10 positions agree with TRBD1. The germline CDR1 and CDR2 sequences are SGHNT and YENEEA. There are 14 residues in the CDR3. J lost 4 bases, V lost 4 bases, and 3 bases had no gene match. The CDR3 spells CASSSGQGIYGYTF. As DNA, the CDR3 is TGTGCCAGCAGCTCGGGACAGGGGATCTATGGCTACACCTTC.